The rows below give T cell receptor beta chains drawn from one sample of a study of OX40 agonist ivuxolimab in advanced cancers. The assay was immunoSEQ multiplex PCR, and TCRdb's table has in-frame clones only and misses some. In the table there are 70,000 to 85,000 clones, around 82% of which are singletons. Source: CD4+ or CD8+ T cells sorted from blood, taken in a trial of the OX40 agonist ivuxolimab. The receptors originated from an adult with an advanced solid tumor such as melanoma, head and neck, liver or kidney cancer. The CDR3 runs from the conserved cysteine through the conserved F or W. The order of the fields is CDR3 protein, clone size, V gene. The size entry is marked missing in some rows and otherwise reads once, few, many or a size class.

CDR3 protein: CASSLGQGGTLYNEQFF; clone size: .; V gene: TRBV5-1
CDR3 protein: CASSFLRLATTEAQYF; clone size: .; V gene: TRBV7-8
CDR3 protein: CSVEEASGSYEQYF; clone size: .; V gene: TRBV29-1
CDR3 protein: CASSSVQPGADTQYF; clone size: .; V gene: TRBV27
CDR3 protein: CASSGQGGGYTF; clone size: .; V gene: TRBV7-9
CDR3 protein: CASSGPSSYNEQFF; clone size: .; V gene: TRBV27
CDR3 protein: CASSKTGFHGETQYF; clone size: .; V gene: TRBV7-7
CDR3 protein: CASSPPGQGSSYNEQFF; clone size: .; V gene: TRBV23-1
CDR3 protein: CASSRGLDGNTIYF; clone size: .; V gene: TRBV10-2
CDR3 protein: CASSQGVYRGGETQYF; clone size: .; V gene: TRBV14
CDR3 protein: CASSLKGVDTQYF; clone size: .; V gene: TRBV7-6
CDR3 protein: CASSFGRGYGYTF; clone size: .; V gene: TRBV27
CDR3 protein: CASSQVEQPLGYTF; clone size: .; V gene: TRBV4-1
CDR3 protein: CASSEGTSLETQYF; clone size: .; V gene: TRBV2
CDR3 protein: CASSPRTGDQETQYF; clone size: .; V gene: TRBV11-3
CDR3 protein: CATSRDPTRSSYEQYF; clone size: .; V gene: TRBV15
CDR3 protein: CASSLAGGLNTGELFF; clone size: .; V gene: TRBV11-3
CDR3 protein: CASSLQGEGPTDTQYF; clone size: .; V gene: TRBV7-9
CDR3 protein: CASSLGTKQETQYF; clone size: .; V gene: TRBV27
CDR3 protein: CASRQVTGYTF; clone size: .; V gene: TRBV25-1
CDR3 protein: CASSLFGAANTGELFF; clone size: .; V gene: TRBV7-3
CDR3 protein: CASSVGLAGPPIQFF; clone size: .; V gene: TRBV9
CDR3 protein: CASVPANPTKSEQYF; clone size: .; V gene: TRBV28
CDR3 protein: CASSLGGWDQPQHF; clone size: .; V gene: TRBV7-3
CDR3 protein: CASSPRTGRTEAFF; clone size: .; V gene: TRBV7-2
CDR3 protein: CASSHRNTGIPDTQYF; clone size: .; V gene: TRBV7-9
CDR3 protein: CASSLFGTGTSGNTIYF; clone size: .; V gene: TRBV7-8
CDR3 protein: CASSTRTGMAEAFF; clone size: .; V gene: TRBV9
CDR3 protein: CAISESGGSSYNEQFF; clone size: .; V gene: TRBV10-3
CDR3 protein: CASSVRDRRRDEKLFF; clone size: few; V gene: TRBV19